Listed here is a single TCR beta chain. The entry originates in a study of blood T cell repertoires in COVID-19. As for the study in general: T cells, B-cell-depleted T cells, or PBMCs supplied cDNA or gDNA.

V was shortened by 0 bases and J by 4 bases, with 10 bases between the two germline ends. The CDR3 loop spans 15 amino acids. Germline V gives CDR1 LGHDT, CDR2 YNNKEL (reference sequence). TCRdb keeps only in-frame clones here, not all; method: immunoSEQ multiplex PCR. The data show around 190,000 clones, with over 70% seen just once and 6.9% held by the top ten. Input material: peripheral blood. The V gene is TRBV3-1 (or the pseudogene TRBV3-2), the J gene TRBJ2-1; perhaps TRBD2 as D (6 bases). This sequence originates from a man aged 60-69 years with acute or convalescent COVID-19. The CDR3 spells CASSQEVAEYNEQFF. CDR3 nucleotide sequence: TGTGCCAGCAGCCAAGAGGTAGCGGAGTACAATGAGCAGTTCTTC.